Presented here are 27 T cell receptor beta chains from one specimen sequenced in a study of blood T cell repertoires in COVID-19 (dated by TCRdb to 2020 to 2021). Libraries came from the immunoSEQ multiplex PCR assay. Imported from immuneACCESS, the table was reduced by TCRdb to in-frame sequences with V and J called. These copies leave out some clones; in studies compared against another copy, an unresolved V gene accounts for under half, and the cause of the remainder is not known. In all, the sample holds 150,000 or so clones, and roughly 87% of those were seen once. The ten largest clones take up 6% to 7.5% of the sample. Material for sequencing was PBMCs or T cells enriched from blood (not recorded which). Every receptor here comes from a woman between 50 and 59 years old who had recovered from COVID-19.

The chain joins TRBV29-1 to TRBJ2-7; D is ambiguous. Trimming cost V 4 bases and J 4 bases, with 8 bases left between them. The CDR3 runs to 11 residues. Germline CDR1 SQVTM, CDR2 ANQGSEA. For the CDR3, the DNA is TGCAGCGTTGGGTCACAATACGAGCAGTACTTC. Its translation: CSVGSQYEQYF.

The CDR3 reads CASSSPDRATYEQYF. CDR3 coding DNA: TGCGCCAGCAGCTCCCCCGACAGGGCCACCTACGAGCAGTACTTC. The gene calls are TRBV5-1 and TRBJ2-7; 7 nucleotides match TRBD1. Looked up from germline, CDR1 is SGHRS and CDR2 is YFSETQ. The trim removed 3 bases at V and 2 bases at J, leaving 8 bases unmatched. The CDR3 contains 15 residues.

This rearrangement joins TRBV3-1 (or the pseudogene TRBV3-2) to TRBJ1-1; D is unresolved. In germline, CDR1 is LGHDT, CDR2 YNNKEL (reference sequence). Trimming removed 0 bases at V and 0 bases at J, with 11 bases between. The CDR3 loop spans 16 amino acids. CDR3 sequence reads: CASSQDAPGVNTEAFF. CDR3 in DNA: TGTGCCAGCAGCCAAGATGCCCCCGGGGTGAACACTGAAGCTTTCTTT.

The chain employs TRBV19 and TRBJ1-5; 7 bases are shared with TRBD1. The CDR3 is 15 residues long. Germline V gene lookup returns CDR1 LNHDA and CDR2 SQIVND (reference sequence). J lost 1 base, V lost 4 bases, and 4 bases had no gene match. CDR3 DNA sequence: TGTGCCAGTAGTACTCCGGGACAGAGCAATCAGCCCCAGCATTTT. Amino acids: CASSTPGQSNQPQHF.

The genes are TRBV10-3 and TRBJ2-2; TRBD2 might be the D (5 bases). The V end was cut by 6 bases, the J end by 1 base, with 12 bases between. The germline CDR1 and CDR2 sequences are ENHRY and SYGVKD. CDR3 length: 15 amino acids. The CDR3 nucleotides are TGTGCCATCAGCCAAGCGGAAGGGAACACCGGGGAGCTGTTTTTT. Protein sequence: CAISQAEGNTGELFF.

This clone has only one observation. The rearrangement joins TRBV15 to TRBJ1-5; TRBD1 agrees at 9 bases. J gave up 3 bases and V 3 bases, and 6 bases lay outside the gene matches. Germline V lookup: CDR1 LNHNV, CDR2 YYDKDF (reference sequence). This CDR3 has 16 residues. The CDR3 coding sequence is TGTGCCACCAGCAGGGGCGGGACAGGGCTCAATCAGCCCCAGCATTTT. Translating gives CATSRGGTGLNQPQHF.

This chain connects TRBV19 to TRBJ2-7; 8 bases are shared with TRBD1. This CDR3 contains 13 residues. V was pared by 6 bases and J by 6 bases, with 7 bases of the junction left unmatched. Per the germline V gene, CDR1 is LNHDA and CDR2 is SQIVND (reference sequence). The CDR3 nucleotides are TGTGCCAGTAGCGCCTTCGACAGGGGCGAGCAGTACTTC. Protein product: CASSAFDRGEQYF.

The chain is built from TRBV11-2 and TRBJ1-1, with D perhaps TRBD1 (6 bases). The CDR3 sequence is 14 residues long. Germline assignment: CDR1 SGHAT and CDR2 FQNNGV. V shed 5 bases and J shed 5 bases, with 15 bases lying between them. This CDR3 is CASSQTGMGTEAFF. The CDR3 coding sequence is TGTGCCAGCAGCCAAACAGGGATGGGGACTGAAGCTTTCTTT.

The V and J genes are TRBV18 and TRBJ2-5; D possibly corresponds to TRBD1 (5 bases). The CDR3 has 14 amino acids. Trimming shortened V by 4 bases and J by 5 bases, and 14 bases separated the two germline ends. Looked up from germline, CDR1 is KGHSH and CDR2 is LQKENI. The CDR3 here is CASSLNSGSETQYF. The CDR3 DNA reads TGTGCCAGCTCACTTAACTCAGGGTCGGAGACCCAGTACTTC.

V and J are TRBV7-9 and TRBJ2-5; perhaps TRBD2 as D (6 bases). The V gene's germline CDR1 is SEHNR and CDR2 FQNEAQ (reference sequence). The length of the CDR3 is 15 residues. Deletions cut 1 base from V and 2 bases from J, with 11 bases between. The CDR3 sequence: CASSLVVTSQETQYF. The CDR3 DNA reads TGTGCCAGCAGCTTAGTAGTGACTAGTCAAGAGACCCAGTACTTC.

V is TRBV28 and J is TRBJ2-3; 12 bases are shared with TRBD2. After removal of 10 bases from V and 2 bases from J, the junction contained 4 bases not matched to a gene. The CDR3 has 14 residues. Germline values: CDR1 MDHEN, CDR2 SYDVKM. The CDR3 is CATSGRGFTDTQYF. CDR3 coding DNA: TGTGCCACTAGCGGGAGGGGATTCACAGATACGCAGTATTTT.

This clone was found once. This chain connects TRBV5-6 to TRBJ1-5; 7 nucleotides line up with TRBD1. Per germline, CDR1 SGHDT and CDR2 YYEEEE. The CDR3 covers 14 residues. V shed 4 bases and J 1 base; nucleotides not matched to a gene: 2. The CDR3, as DNA: TGTGCCAGCAGCACCAGGGGGAGCAATCAGCCCCAGCATTTT. This translates into CASSTRGSNQPQHF.

This clone was picked up one time. The chain combines TRBV18 with TRBJ2-6, with a tentative D call TRBD2 (6 bases). CDR1 is KGHSH, CDR2 LQKENI, per germline. The ends were cut back, 8 bases at V and 4 bases at J, with 15 bases in the middle. The CDR3 totals 15 residues. CDR3 region: CASQPAGAGANVLTF. CDR3 DNA sequence: TGTGCCAGCCAACCAGCGGGCGCGGGGGCCAACGTCCTGACTTTC.

This clone was recorded a few times. The V call is TRBV28, the J call TRBJ1-6, with 9 bases lining up with TRBD1. The J segment lost 9 bases and the V segment lost 4 bases, leaving 16 bases of the junction unmatched. Germline CDR1 reads MDHEN; CDR2 reads SYDVKM. The CDR3 sequence is 18 residues long. The CDR3 coding sequence is TGTGCCAGCAGTTCCCGCGGGACAGGGCGACTCAGGGGTTCACCCCTCCACTTT. Its translation: CASSSRGTGRLRGSPLHF.

This chain uses TRBV2 with TRBJ1-2; a weak D match, TRBD1 (5 bases). The CDR3 runs to 11 residues. Germline CDR1 reads SNHLY; CDR2 reads FYNNEI. V dropped 3 bases and J dropped 6 bases, with 5 bases sitting between them. This CDR3 reads CASSEGHGYTF. The DNA of the CDR3 is TGTGCCAGCAGTGAGGGGCATGGCTACACCTTC.

The chain employs TRBV4-1 and TRBJ1-5; D call uncertain. With 4 bases removed from V and 2 bases from J, the gap between germline ends came to 21 bases. CDR3 length equals 18 residues. Germline V gene data show CDR1 as MGHRA and CDR2 as YSYEKL. CDR3 DNA: TGCGCCAGCAGCCTTGAAACCCGGCCAGCCGGGGGCAATCAGCCCCAGCATTTT. Translated, it gives CASSLETRPAGGNQPQHF.

The chain uses TRBV11-2 and TRBJ2-2; unclear D gene. CDR1 and CDR2 from the germline V gene are SGHAT and FQNNGV. Trimming removed 1 base from V and 1 base from J, with 4 bases in between. CDR3 length equals 14 residues. Written as DNA, the CDR3 is TGTGCCAGCAGCTTAGGACAGAACACCGGGGAGCTGTTTTTT. Its translation is CASSLGQNTGELFF.

This clone was observed a few times. The chain couples TRBV7-8 to TRBJ1-2, with 7 bases matching TRBD1. The CDR3 spans 14 residues. V lost 0 bases to trimming and J lost 5 bases; unmatched junction nucleotides: 3. Germline assignment: CDR1 SGHVS and CDR2 FQNEAQ. The CDR3 is CASSLAAQGYGYTF. The CDR3 bases are TGTGCCAGCAGCTTAGCGGCACAGGGGTATGGCTACACCTTC.

The chain carries TRBV14 and TRBJ2-3; a possible D gene is TRBD2 (5 bases). The CDR3 has 16 residues. The germline gives CDR1 SGHDN, CDR2 FVKESK. V shed 2 bases and J shed 6 bases, with 18 bases lying between them. CDR3 loop: CASSQLTGIGWDTQYF. DNA of the CDR3: TGTGCCAGCAGCCAACTCACGGGAATTGGGTGGGATACGCAGTATTTT.

The genes are TRBV19 and TRBJ2-1; TRBD2 agrees at 10 bases. CDR1 and CDR2 from the germline V gene are LNHDA and SQIVND (reference sequence). Trimming at V came to 2 bases and at J to 8 bases, leaving 6 bases not matched to a gene. This CDR3 is built from 15 residues. The CDR3 DNA reads TGTGCCAGTAGTATACGGGGACTAGCGTCTCATGAGCAGTTCTTC. This gives the protein CASSIRGLASHEQFF.

The rearrangement links TRBV6-5 to TRBJ2-1, with D perhaps matching TRBD1 (6 bases). V shed 0 bases and J shed 1 base, with 7 bases lying between them. This CDR3 has 15 residues. Germline V gives CDR1 MNHEY, CDR2 SVGAGI. The DNA for the CDR3 is TGTGCCAGCAGTTACTCGGGGGCTTCCTACAATGAGCAGTTCTTC. This codes for CASSYSGASYNEQFF.

J is TRBJ1-1 and V is TRBV2; 8 nucleotides match TRBD1. V shed 5 bases and J 5 bases; nucleotides not matched to a gene: 4. The CDR3 runs 13 residues. CDR1 is SNHLY, CDR2 FYNNEI, per germline. CDR3 protein: CASSPGQGTEAFF. The CDR3 bases are TGTGCCAGCAGTCCCGGACAGGGTACTGAAGCTTTCTTT. Filled out from reference TRBV2 and TRBJ1-1, the complete variable domain reads EPEVTQTPSHQVTQMGQEVILRCVPISNHLYFYWYRQILGQKVEFLVSFYNNEISEKSEIFDDQFSVERPDGSNFTLKIRSTKLEDSAMYFCASSPGQGTEAFFGQGTRLTVV.

The V gene is TRBV4-3, the J gene TRBJ2-2; possible D gene TRBD2, 6 bases. The CDR3 sequence is 16 residues long. V was trimmed by 4 bases and J by 1 base, leaving 13 bases between them. CDR1 is LGHNA, CDR2 YSLEER, per germline. The CDR3 protein is CASSPGIGRNTGELFF. As DNA, the CDR3 is TGCGCCAGCAGCCCTGGGATCGGGAGGAACACCGGGGAGCTGTTTTTT.

The CDR3 here is CASSETRRRNTEAFF. CDR3 nucleotides: TGTGCCAGCAGCGAAACACGTCGAAGGAACACTGAAGCTTTCTTT. This chain links TRBV5-4 with TRBJ1-1; D gene ambiguous. This CDR3 spans 15 amino acids. The germline V and J ends were trimmed by 4 bases and 1 base, with 14 bases remaining between them. Germline V gene sequence: CDR1 SGHNT, CDR2 YYREEE (reference sequence).

The chain joins TRBV19 to TRBJ2-5; TRBD2 aligns across 10 bases. This CDR3 spans 15 amino acids. Germline trimming cut 5 bases from V and 1 base from J; bases unmatched to any gene: 4. CDR1 is LNHDA and CDR2 is SQIVND in the germline V gene (reference sequence). The chain's CDR3 is CASSQAGGFQETQYF. CDR3 nucleotide sequence: TGTGCCAGTAGTCAAGCGGGAGGGTTCCAAGAGACCCAGTACTTC. The full variable domain, rest sourced from reference TRBV19 and TRBJ2-5, is DGGITQSPKYLFRKEGQNVTLSCEQNLNHDAMYWYRQDPGQGLRLIYYSQIVNDFQKGDIAEGYSVSREKKESFPLTVTSAQKNPTAFYLCASSQAGGFQETQYFGPGTRLLVL.

The J gene is TRBJ2-3, the V gene TRBV29-1, with TRBD2 matching 10 bases. Germline V gene lookup returns CDR1 SQVTM and CDR2 ANQGSEA. This CDR3 region has 16 residues. Trimming took 6 bases from V and 5 from J; bases not matched to a gene: 14. In DNA form, the CDR3 reads TGCAGCGTGACGGAAACTAGCGGGGACTACAGAGATACGCAGTATTTT. It translates to CSVTETSGDYRDTQYF.

V is TRBV4-3 and J is TRBJ2-2; no firm D call. Trimming shortened V by 1 base and J by 8 bases, and 5 bases separated the two germline ends. The germline CDR1 and CDR2 sequences are LGHNA and YSLEER. This CDR3 has 12 residues. The CDR3 nucleotides are TGCGCCAGCAGCCAAGGTATAGGGGAGCTGTTTTTT. It encodes CASSQGIGELFF.